These T cell receptor beta chains were read from a single sample in a study of cytomegalovirus exposure and HLA in healthy donors. Clones were sequenced by immunoSEQ multiplex PCR, and TCRdb holds only the in-frame ones, with some missing. The data show 95,000 to 150,000 clones, 65% to 80% seen once. Source material: PBMCs. The origin of the receptors is a man aged 30 to 39 in good health and CMV-seronegative. The CDR3 runs from the conserved cysteine through the conserved F or W. D genes are given only for firm matches. Clone size is stated in some rows and not others, as once, few, many or a class when expanded.

v_gene: TRBV19
d_gene: TRBD1
j_gene: TRBJ1-2
abundance: -
CDR3nt: TGTGCCAGTAGTATCCTGACCGGGACAGTAAACTATGGCTACACCTTC
CDR3aa: CASSILTGTVNYGYTF

v_gene: TRBV19
d_gene: TRBD1
j_gene: TRBJ1-2
abundance: -
CDR3nt: TGTGCCAGTAGCCAGGGGGCTGACTATGGCTACACCTTC
CDR3aa: CASSQGADYGYTF

v_gene: TRBV15
d_gene: -
j_gene: TRBJ1-1
abundance: -
CDR3nt: TGTGCCACCAGCAGAGAATTGGGGAGGACTGAAGCTTTCTTT
CDR3aa: CATSRELGRTEAFF

v_gene: TRBV5-1
d_gene: -
j_gene: TRBJ2-5
abundance: -
CDR3nt: TGCGCCAGCAGCCTCGGAGGGCAAGGTGTAGGGACCCAGTACTTC
CDR3aa: CASSLGGQGVGTQYF

v_gene: TRBV5-6
d_gene: -
j_gene: TRBJ1-1
abundance: -
CDR3nt: TGTGCCAGCAGCTTTTTGGGCCGGGAGAACACTGAAGCTTTCTTT
CDR3aa: CASSFLGRENTEAFF

v_gene: TRBV11-2
d_gene: -
j_gene: TRBJ2-1
abundance: once
CDR3nt: TGTGCCAGCAGCGCCTTTGGAAGGAGTCCCTACAATGAGCAGTTCTTC
CDR3aa: CASSAFGRSPYNEQFF

v_gene: TRBV6-6
d_gene: -
j_gene: TRBJ2-3
abundance: -
CDR3nt: TGTGCCAGCTCAGGGGGCACAGATACGCAGTATTTT
CDR3aa: CASSGGTDTQYF

v_gene: TRBV15
d_gene: TRBD2
j_gene: TRBJ2-7
abundance: once
CDR3nt: TGTGCCACCAGCACCCGACTAGCGGGAGACGAGCAGTACTTC
CDR3aa: CATSTRLAGDEQYF

v_gene: TRBV30
d_gene: -
j_gene: TRBJ2-2
abundance: -
CDR3nt: TGTGCCTGGAGTGTACATTCAGGGACCGGGGAGCTGTTTTTT
CDR3aa: CAWSVHSGTGELFF

v_gene: TRBV7-2
d_gene: -
j_gene: TRBJ1-4
abundance: -
CDR3nt: TGTGCCAGCAGCACTTATAGGGGAGGTAATGAAAAACTGTTTTTT
CDR3aa: CASSTYRGGNEKLFF

v_gene: TRBV7-9
d_gene: -
j_gene: TRBJ1-5
abundance: few
CDR3nt: TGTGCCAGCAGCCAGGACAATCAGCCCCAGCATTTT
CDR3aa: CASSQDNQPQHF

v_gene: TRBV2
d_gene: TRBD2
j_gene: TRBJ2-1
abundance: -
CDR3nt: TGTGCCAGCAGTCCCCCAGCGGGGGGGTACAATGAGCAGTTCTTC
CDR3aa: CASSPPAGGYNEQFF

v_gene: TRBV7-2
d_gene: -
j_gene: TRBJ2-7
abundance: few
CDR3nt: TGTGCCAGCAGTTTTACCAGGGGTCCCGAGCAGTACTTC
CDR3aa: CASSFTRGPEQYF

v_gene: TRBV12-5
d_gene: TRBD2
j_gene: TRBJ2-1
abundance: few
CDR3nt: TGTGCTAGTGGTCTGCTGCCCCCTGGACGGGGACTAGCGGGAGGGCTCTCCAATGAGCAGTTCTTC
CDR3aa: CASGLLPPGRGLAGGLSNEQFF